Listed here is a single T cell receptor beta chain. Its antigen is undetermined. TCRdb's table, derived via immunoSEQ multiplex PCR, lists solely in-frame clones and lacks some. The repertoire holds 110,000 to 150,000 clones, with 93% as singletons. This sample is drawn from a study of T cell responses to AZD1222 COVID-19 vaccine. Study results and limitations: Among the donors, most were white British and more were female, and clonal diversity was possibly underestimated. Within unmutated variant regions lay the reported targets of nearly half of spike-specific TCRs. Mapped onto spike, vaccine-associated CD4 TCRs spanned it and were dominant at 160-218 and 743-854. Sampling that yielded the repertoires occurred only after the peak T cell response.

The sample consisted of peripheral blood, taken on day 0 of AZD1222 vaccination. The clonotype was recovered from an adult in good health.

CDR3 DNA sequence: TGCGCCAGCAGCCTAGCGGGATGGACCTACAATGAGCAGTTCTTC. Encoded protein: CASSLAGWTYNEQFF. The chain links TRBV5-1 to TRBJ2-1, with 9 bases lining up with TRBD2. Per the germline V gene, CDR1 is SGHRS and CDR2 is YFSETQ. The CDR3 sequence is 15 residues long. V was pared by 4 bases and J by 2 bases, with 4 bases of the junction left unmatched.